This T cell receptor (beta chain) was recovered during a study of cytomegalovirus exposure and HLA in healthy donors. Trimming cost V 1 base and J 1 base, with 7 bases left between them. The germline V gene encodes CDR1 MGHRA and CDR2 YSYEKL. The CDR3 covers 14 residues. Study conclusions and caveats: An Asian-associated ancestry cluster reportedly showed fewer N-insertions than the approximately 690-donor mean in a later analysis. The study put 150 to 200 TCR beta chains on its list as cytomegalovirus-associated. Through in vitro validation, a few CMV-associated chains were shown to be specific for CMV antigens.

Points on this clone: Its cognate antigen is unknown.

PCR used 60 Vbeta primers and 13 Jbeta primers. Measured with immunoSEQ multiplex PCR; TCRdb has only the in-frame clones, and not every one. The profile covers some 120,000 clones, with 60% to 85% appearing a single time and 2.5% to 3.5% taken by the ten largest. The receptor was isolated from a woman in her thirties or forties in good health and CMV-seropositive. The chain carries TRBV4-1 and TRBJ1-1, with unresolved D. Sequencing was carried out using PBMCs. CDR3 in amino acids: CASSQGEGNTEAFF. CDR3 coding DNA: TGCGCCAGCAGCCAAGGGGAGGGGAACACTGAAGCTTTCTTT.